Shown below are 23 T cell receptor beta chains from a single sample sequenced in a study of blood T cell repertoires in COVID-19. Only in-frame clones appear in the TCRdb table, and some are missing; sequencing was by immunoSEQ multiplex PCR. The sample lists 310,000 or so clones, roughly 89% occurring once. Sequencing used PBMCs or T cells enriched from blood (not recorded which). The origin of the receptors is a middle-aged woman who had recovered from COVID-19.

The J gene is TRBJ1-5, the V gene TRBV6-4; the D gene is possibly TRBD1 (5 bases). V was clipped by 9 bases and J by 7 bases, with 16 bases between them. Germline CDR1 MRHNA, CDR2 SNTAGT. CDR3 size: 13 residues. In nucleotides, the CDR3 is TGTGCCAGTTATATCCCAGGGCTACAGCCCCAGCATTTT. It yields the protein CASYIPGLQPQHF.

The CDR3 coding sequence is TGTGCCAGCTCACGGGGACAGGGAAATTACGAGCAGTACTTC. Protein product: CASSRGQGNYEQYF. The chain couples TRBV18 to TRBJ2-7; 9 bases align to TRBD1. V dropped 4 bases and J dropped 4; count of bases not matched to a gene: 5. The CDR3 is 14 amino acids. CDR1 KGHSH and CDR2 LQKENI come from the germline V gene.

This clone appeared a single time. The gene calls are TRBV10-3 and TRBJ2-2; a possible D gene is TRBD2 (6 bases). The CDR3 is 14 residues long. Trimming removed 10 bases from V and 1 base from J, with 13 bases in between. Germline CDR1 reads ENHRY; CDR2 reads SYGVKD. CDR3 in amino acids: CASAGTLNTGELFF. CDR3 nucleotide sequence: TGTGCCAGTGCGGGAACATTGAACACCGGGGAGCTGTTTTTT.

This clone was observed once. The chain employs TRBV7-2 and TRBJ1-1, with 7 bases that match TRBD1. J gave up 3 bases and V 4 bases, and 5 bases lay outside the gene matches. CDR3 length: 14 residues. CDR1 and CDR2 from the germline V gene are SGHTA and FQGNSA. The DNA of the CDR3 is TGTGCCAGCAGCTCCGGGACAGTTTACACTGAAGCTTTCTTT. Translation gives CASSSGTVYTEAFF.

This clone has a single count. This chain connects TRBV28 to TRBJ1-4; the D gene is possibly TRBD1 (6 bases). The CDR3 loop spans 16 amino acids. The germline V gene has CDR1 MDHEN and CDR2 SYDVKM. V lost 2 bases and J 12 bases, leaving 22 bases between the germline ends. The CDR3 region is CASSLPGQPPPTELFF. CDR3 DNA: TGTGCCAGCAGTTTACCCGGACAGCCACCCCCAACGGAACTGTTTTTT.

The chain has TRBV4-3 and TRBJ1-1, with TRBD1 matching 7 bases. Trimming cost V 6 bases and J 4 bases; bases outside gene matches: 5. The CDR3 is 13 amino acids. Germline-derived CDR1 and CDR2 are LGHNA and YSLEER. The DNA of the CDR3 is TGCGCCAGCAGTCCGACAGGGACCACTGAAGCTTTCTTT. Translating it yields CASSPTGTTEAFF.

This clone was observed a handful of times. The V call is TRBV10-3, the J call TRBJ1-5; 10 bases match TRBD1. The germline V gene encodes CDR1 ENHRY and CDR2 SYGVKD. The ends lost 2 bases at V and 2 bases at J; junction bases unmatched: 3. The CDR3 has 16 residues. The CDR3 coding sequence is TGTGCCATCAGTGAGAGTGGGACAGGGGGCAATCAGCCCCAGCATTTT. Its translation is CAISESGTGGNQPQHF.

In DNA, the CDR3 is TGTGCCAGAAGCCCGGGATATCTAGCGGTTTCAAACAATGAGCAGTTCTTC. It is translated as CARSPGYLAVSNNEQFF. The chain recombines TRBV5-3 with TRBJ2-1; the match to TRBD2 covers 7 bases. TRBV5-3 has ORF status, its function being uncertain. The CDR3 totals 17 residues. With 4 bases clipped from V and 5 bases from J, the junction kept 15 bases outside the gene matches.

Worth noting for this clone: One end of the junction varies from germline; a read error may be responsible. This rearrangement joins TRBV3-1 (or the pseudogene TRBV3-2) to TRBJ2-7; TRBD1 is a possible D gene (6 bases). The CDR3 contains 15 residues. The V gene's germline CDR1 is LGHDT and CDR2 YNNKEL (reference sequence). CDR3 sequence (DNA): TGTGCCAGCAGCCAAGAGGGGGCGACTATCGGAGAGCGAGACTTC. It codes for CASSQEGATIGERDF.

This chain connects TRBV6-6 to TRBJ1-5, with 7 positions matching TRBD1. The CDR3 totals 15 residues. The germline V gene encodes CDR1 MNHNY and CDR2 SVGAGI (reference sequence). Trimming cost V 2 bases and J 5 bases; bases outside gene matches: 6. Here the CDR3 DNA reads TGTGCCAGCAGTTACGTTATAGGGGGCCATCAGCCCCAGCATTTT. It is translated as CASSYVIGGHQPQHF.

The chain has TRBV7-2 and TRBJ1-2; 10 bases are a match to TRBD1. Per the germline V gene, CDR1 is SGHTA and CDR2 is FQGNSA. Germline trimming cut 0 bases from V and 7 bases from J; bases unmatched to any gene: 8. The CDR3 has 16 amino acids. CDR3 bases: TGTGCCAGCAGCTTAGCAAGGACAGGGGGTAGCTCTGGCTACACCTTC. Translating gives CASSLARTGGSSGYTF.

This clone was counted a few times. The chain employs TRBV28 and TRBJ1-2; D not certain. The germline V gene has CDR1 MDHEN and CDR2 SYDVKM. The CDR3 spans 17 residues. V was cut by 7 bases and J by 2 bases, with 23 bases left in between. CDR3 residues: CASTPLGTARPNYGYTF. CDR3 sequence (DNA): TGTGCCAGCACCCCCCTGGGCACAGCCCGACCAAACTATGGCTACACCTTC.

This sequence joins TRBV7-6 and TRBJ2-1; tentatively, D is TRBD1 (9 bases). Germline CDR1 is SGHVS and CDR2 is FNYEAQ. This CDR3 comprises 16 residues. Deletions cut 5 bases from V and 2 bases from J, with 16 bases between. The CDR3: CASSRGGTGPYNEQFF. As DNA, the CDR3 is TGTGCCAGCAGCCGGGGGGGGACAGGGCCCTACAATGAGCAGTTCTTC.

The chain has TRBV6-1 and TRBJ2-5; D remains unclear. Trimming stripped 2 bases from V and 2 bases from J, with 6 bases between. Germline CDR1 MNHNS, CDR2 SASEGT. CDR3 size: 13 residues. CDR3 coding DNA: TGTGCCAGCAGTGAAATACTGCAAGAGACCCAGTACTTC. This encodes CASSEILQETQYF.

The chain couples TRBV7-2 to TRBJ2-3, with a possible D match to TRBD1 (5 bases). CDR3 length equals 13 residues. V was cut by 2 bases and J by 4 bases, with 7 bases left in between. The germline CDR1 and CDR2 sequences are SGHTA and FQGNSA. CDR3 loop: CASSLLGPDTQYF. The CDR3 DNA follows: TGTGCCAGCAGCTTACTGGGGCCAGATACGCAGTATTTT.

The rearrangement uses TRBV23-1 and TRBJ2-1, with 14 bases identical to TRBD2. TRBV23-1 is reported as an ORF; its role is uncertain. V was clipped by 8 bases and J by 6 bases; unmatched bases: 3. This CDR3 is built from 14 residues. The CDR3 nucleotides read TGCGCCAGCCCGACTAGCGGGAGGGGCAATGAGCAGTTCTTC. It is translated as CASPTSGRGNEQFF.

The chain employs TRBV7-8 and TRBJ2-1, with a possible D match to TRBD2 (5 bases). The ends were cut back, 4 bases at V and 0 bases at J, with 10 bases in the middle. Germline CDR1 reads SGHVS; CDR2 reads FQNEAQ. CDR3 size: 15 residues. The CDR3 here is CASSSRDFSYNEQFF. CDR3 in DNA: TGTGCCAGCAGCTCCCGGGATTTCTCCTACAATGAGCAGTTCTTC.

J is TRBJ1-5 and V is TRBV19; weak D call: TRBD1 (5 bases). Germline V CDR1 and CDR2: LNHDA, SQIVND (reference sequence). CDR3 length equals 13 residues. V was trimmed by 10 bases and J by 7 bases, leaving 17 bases between them. CDR3 DNA: TGTGCCACCCAAAGTACAGGAACCCAGCCCCAGCATTTT. Amino acids: CATQSTGTQPQHF.

The genes are TRBV5-4 and TRBJ1-2; TRBD1 matches 8 bases. J gave up 8 bases and V 4 bases, and 13 bases lay outside the gene matches. The CDR3 extends over 15 amino acids. Germline CDR1 and CDR2: SGHNT and YYREEE (reference sequence). The CDR3 coding sequence is TGTGCCAGCAGCCAGAACCGACAGGGGCTCGGGGGCTACACCTTC. It specifies CASSQNRQGLGGYTF.

The rearrangement uses TRBV29-1 and TRBJ2-1; perhaps TRBD2 as D (5 bases). Germline V gives CDR1 SQVTM, CDR2 ANQGSEA. The CDR3 length is 13 residues. The ends were cut back, 6 bases at V and 10 bases at J, with 19 bases in the middle. The CDR3, as DNA: TGCAGCGTCGGGTTTATGATAGGCGGGGAGCAGTTCTTC. This encodes CSVGFMIGGEQFF.

CDR3 loop: CASTRTGRVEKLFF. CDR3 coding DNA: TGTGCCAGCACCAGGACAGGGAGGGTGGAAAAACTGTTTTTT. The rearrangement joins TRBV27 to TRBJ1-4, with TRBD1 matching over 8 bases. The CDR3 totals 14 residues. Germline V gives CDR1 MNHEY, CDR2 SMNVEV (reference sequence). Unmatched junction bases numbered 9, after V lost 7 bases and J lost 8 bases. The variable domain in full, with the rest retrieved from reference TRBV27 and TRBJ1-4, is EAQVTQNPRYLITVTGKKLTVTCSQNMNHEYMSWYRQDPGLGLRQIYYSMNVEVTDKGDVPEGYKVSRKEKRNFPLILESPSPNQTSLYFCASTRTGRVEKLFFGSGTQLSVL.

This clone was recorded only once. The CDR3 nucleotides are TGTGCCACCAGTAATCCGGGGACAGGAGTTCTGGAGCAGTTCTTC. Amino acids: CATSNPGTGVLEQFF. This chain joins TRBV24-1 and TRBJ2-1; 8 positions match TRBD1. Losses at the gene ends were 6 bases for V and 10 bases for J; bases not matched to a gene: 13. The germline V gene encodes CDR1 KGHDR and CDR2 SFDVKD. The CDR3 sequence is 15 residues long.

CDR3 sequence (DNA): TGTGCCAGCAGCGTAGATCCAGGCCCCCAAGAGACCCAGTACTTC. Its translation: CASSVDPGPQETQYF. The chain recombines TRBV9 with TRBJ2-5; D gene ambiguous. From germline, CDR1 is SGDLS and CDR2 YYNGEE. The CDR3 contains 15 residues. The V end lost 0 bases, the J end lost 1 base, and 10 bases lay between the germline ends.